What follows is one T cell receptor beta chain and its context. Its matching antigen is unknown. The method was immunoSEQ multiplex PCR; TCRdb's version includes in-frame clones alone and lacks a portion of them. The sample consists of 150,000 to 200,000 clones, about nine tenths of them appearing once. The CDR3 has 15 amino acids. In germline, CDR1 is SGHDT, CDR2 YYEEEE. The V end was cut by 1 base, the J end by 1 base, with 11 bases between. This record comes from a study of lymphopenia after photon versus proton radiotherapy. The study, taken as a whole, reports: After the lymphocyte nadir, photon-treated repertoires showed oligoclonal expansion, especially of CD8+ Temra cells. Better survival with proton therapy was suggested as possible, not demonstrated. Relative stability marked proton patients; photon patients lost diversity and naive cells.

The sequence was collected from a man aged 45-65 years with gastric cancer. Sequenced here: peripheral blood, sampled from a patient treated with photon-based radiotherapy. The chain combines TRBV5-6 with TRBJ1-1; D is undetermined. The CDR3 nucleotides read TGTGCCAGCAGCTTGTTGAGGCGGTCGAACACTGAAGCTTTCTTT. This encodes CASSLLRRSNTEAFF.